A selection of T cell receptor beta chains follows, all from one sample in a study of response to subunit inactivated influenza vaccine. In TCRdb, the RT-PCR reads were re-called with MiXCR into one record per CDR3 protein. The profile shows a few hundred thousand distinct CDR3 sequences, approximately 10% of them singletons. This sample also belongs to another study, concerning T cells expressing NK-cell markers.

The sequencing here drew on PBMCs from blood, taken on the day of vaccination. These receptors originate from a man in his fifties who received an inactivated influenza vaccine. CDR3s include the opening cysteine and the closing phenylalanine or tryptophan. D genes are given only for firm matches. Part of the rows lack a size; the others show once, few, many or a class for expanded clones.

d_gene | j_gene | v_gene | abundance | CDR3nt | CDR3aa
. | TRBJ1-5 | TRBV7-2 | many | TGTGCCAGCCGGAGGGAGGGCAATCAGCCCCAGCATTTT | CASRREGNQPQHF
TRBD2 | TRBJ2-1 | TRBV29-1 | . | TGCAGCGTTGGGGGACTAGCGGGAGAAAACTCCTACAATGAGCAGTTCTTC | CSVGGLAGENSYNEQFF
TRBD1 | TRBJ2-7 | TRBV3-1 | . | TGTGCCAGCAGCCAAGCGACAGGGGCTGAGGGCGAGCAGTACTTC | CASSQATGAEGEQYF
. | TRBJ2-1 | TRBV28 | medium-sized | TGTGCCAGCAGTTTATTCCTAGGGCCTAAGCCTTACAATGAGCAGTTCTTC | CASSLFLGPKPYNEQFF
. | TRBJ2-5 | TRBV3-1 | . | TGTGCCAGCAGCCAAGTCCTCGGAAACCAAGAGACCCAGTACTTC | CASSQVLGNQETQYF
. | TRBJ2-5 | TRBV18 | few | TGTGCCAGCTCAACGAGCCCCGGGGCGCGAGAGACCCAGTACTTC | CASSTSPGARETQYF
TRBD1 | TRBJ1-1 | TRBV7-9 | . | TGTGCCAGCAGGACAGGGCACACTGAAGCTTTCTTT | CASRTGHTEAFF
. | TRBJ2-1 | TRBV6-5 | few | TGTGCCAGCAGTTCGCGGGCTCCAAATGAGCAGTTCTTC | CASSSRAPNEQFF
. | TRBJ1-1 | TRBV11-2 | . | TGTGCCAGCAGCTTACTTTCGAGTAGGATGAACACTGAAGCTTTCTTT | CASSLLSSRMNTEAFF
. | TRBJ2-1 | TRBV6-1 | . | TGTGCCAGCAGCCGACAGTGGATGGGGAATGAGCAGTTCTTC | CASSRQWMGNEQFF
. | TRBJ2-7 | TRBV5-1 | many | TGCGCCAGCAGCTTGGGAGTACGGCTAGCTGATACCTACGAGCAGTACTTC | CASSLGVRLADTYEQYF
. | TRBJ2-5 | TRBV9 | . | TGTGCCAGCAGCGCCTACTCAGGGTGGGCCCAAGAGACCCAGTACTTC | CASSAYSGWAQETQYF
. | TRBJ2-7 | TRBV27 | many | TGTGCCAGCAGTTTTTCATCGGCGGGGTCTTCCTACGAGCAGTACTTC | CASSFSSAGSSYEQYF
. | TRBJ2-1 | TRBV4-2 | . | TGTGCCAGCAGCCGCCCAGGGGCTTGGGGCAATGAGCAGTTCTTC | CASSRPGAWGNEQFF
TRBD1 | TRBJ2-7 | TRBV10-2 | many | TGCGCCAGCAGGCAGGACAGGGGCGCGTACGAGCAGTACTTC | CASRQDRGAYEQYF
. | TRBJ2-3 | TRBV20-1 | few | TGCAGTGCTAGCCCTGGTTTTGTACCCCGCACAGATACGCAGTATTTT | CSASPGFVPRTDTQYF
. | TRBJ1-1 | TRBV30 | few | TGTGCCTGGAGTCCTACACATACGGGTGCAGCTTTCTTT | CAWSPTHTGAAFF
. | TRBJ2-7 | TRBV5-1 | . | TGCGCCAGCAGCGGAGGGACAGAGGATTACGAGCAGTACTTC | CASSGGTEDYEQYF
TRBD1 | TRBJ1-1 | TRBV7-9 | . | TGTGCCAGCACCCCCGGGACAGGGGCTGAAGCTTTCTTT | CASTPGTGAEAFF
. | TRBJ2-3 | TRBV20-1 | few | TGCAGTGCTAGTCTTTGGGGGACAACAGATACGCAGTATTTT | CSASLWGTTDTQYF
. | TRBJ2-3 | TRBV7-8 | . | TGTGCCAGCAGCTTAGGTGGACGGACAGCTAGCACAGATACGCAGTATTTT | CASSLGGRTASTDTQYF
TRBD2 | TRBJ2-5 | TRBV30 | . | TGTGCCTGGAGTCTGGCGGGGGGGAGAGAGACCCAGTACTTC | CAWSLAGGRETQYF
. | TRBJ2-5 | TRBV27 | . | TGTGCCAGCAGTTACGGAAACCAAGAGACCCAGTACTTC | CASSYGNQETQYF
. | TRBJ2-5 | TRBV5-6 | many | TGTGCCAGCAGCTTCGGGGCAGGCCTAGAGACCCAGTACTTC | CASSFGAGLETQYF
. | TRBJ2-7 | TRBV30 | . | TGTGCCTGGAGTAGGGTTAGCGCAAACGAGCAGTACTTC | CAWSRVSANEQYF